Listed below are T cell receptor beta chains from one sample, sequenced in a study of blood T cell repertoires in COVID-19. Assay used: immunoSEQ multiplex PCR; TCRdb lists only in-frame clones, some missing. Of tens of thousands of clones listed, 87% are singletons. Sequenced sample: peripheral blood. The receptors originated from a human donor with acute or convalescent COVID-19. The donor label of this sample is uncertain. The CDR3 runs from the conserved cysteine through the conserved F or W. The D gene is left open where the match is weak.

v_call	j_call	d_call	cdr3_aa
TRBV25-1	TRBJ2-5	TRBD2	CASSEPGLAGGGTQYF
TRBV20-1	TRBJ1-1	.	CSAGGSGEAFF
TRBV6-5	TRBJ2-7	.	CASRWREYEQYF
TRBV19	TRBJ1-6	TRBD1	CASSPGTGRSPLHF
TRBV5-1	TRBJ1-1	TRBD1	CASSLAPGTGQAFF
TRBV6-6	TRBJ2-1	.	CASSYSGTGNNEQFF
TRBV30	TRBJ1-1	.	CAWSLGQPTEAFF
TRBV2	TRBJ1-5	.	CASIREVDQPQHF
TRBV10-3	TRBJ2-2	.	CAISENRNTGELFF
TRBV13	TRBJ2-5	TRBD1	CAISRGGYQETQYF
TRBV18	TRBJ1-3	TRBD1	CASSPMRPGQGADTIYF
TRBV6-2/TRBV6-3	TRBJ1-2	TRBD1	CASSHQGVSEYGYTF
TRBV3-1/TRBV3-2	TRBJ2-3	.	CASSQVLQGTDTQYF
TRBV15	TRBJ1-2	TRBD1	CATSPGGRTTYGYTF
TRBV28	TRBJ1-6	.	CASSSLVGVNSPLHF
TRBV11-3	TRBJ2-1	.	CASSLEPGNEQFF
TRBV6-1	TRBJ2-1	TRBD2	CASRQTSGGSPEQFF
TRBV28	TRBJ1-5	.	CASSPPTGFHQPQHF
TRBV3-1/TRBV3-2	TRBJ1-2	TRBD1	CASKNRDRYNYGYTF
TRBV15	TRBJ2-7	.	CATSREAGSSYEQYF
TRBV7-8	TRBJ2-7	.	CASSPNSYEQYF
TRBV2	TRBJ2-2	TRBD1	CASRGQGGGELFF
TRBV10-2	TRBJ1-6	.	CASCGGAHSPLHF
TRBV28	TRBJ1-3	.	CASSLTSGAGNTIYF
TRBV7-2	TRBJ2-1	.	CASSLGTVTYNEQFF
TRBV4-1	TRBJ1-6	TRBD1	CASSQVSGGLSPLHF
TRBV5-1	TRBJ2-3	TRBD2	CASSPRGAGGRDTQYF
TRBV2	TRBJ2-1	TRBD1	CASSDDRAPYNEQFF
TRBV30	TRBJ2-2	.	CAWSAWEDGELFF
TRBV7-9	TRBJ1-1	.	CASSLGANTEAFF
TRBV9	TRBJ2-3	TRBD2	CASSPRLAGGTSTDTQYF
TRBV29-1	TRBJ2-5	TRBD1	CSAHGDRFLSRTETQYF
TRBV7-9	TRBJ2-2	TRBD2	CASSPWTSGRTGELFF
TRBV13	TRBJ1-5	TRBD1	CASSLQGGQPQHF
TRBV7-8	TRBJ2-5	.	CASSRLGTVQETQYF
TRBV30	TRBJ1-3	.	CAWSPGHSGNTIYF
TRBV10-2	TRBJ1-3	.	CASSARVGNTIYF
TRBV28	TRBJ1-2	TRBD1	CASRVQGAQNYGYTF
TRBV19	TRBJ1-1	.	CASSTTGLSTEAFF
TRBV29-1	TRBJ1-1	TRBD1	CSVEGDRNTEAFF
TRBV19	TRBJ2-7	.	CASSINSRYEQYF
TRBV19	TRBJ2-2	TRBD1	CASSSRTGGLTGELFF
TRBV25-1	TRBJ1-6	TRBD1	CASSERQGNSPLHF
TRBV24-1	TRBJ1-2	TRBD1	CATSDPDRDYYGYTF
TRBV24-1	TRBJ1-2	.	CATSAFTGYGYTF
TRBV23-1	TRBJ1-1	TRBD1	CASSHFGLRNRDRAPWDTEAFF
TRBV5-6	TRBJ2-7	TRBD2	CASSLFGGRGVYEQYF
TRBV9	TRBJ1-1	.	CASSAGGGTVLYTEAFF
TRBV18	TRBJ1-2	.	CASSSVLYGYTF
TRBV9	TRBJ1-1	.	CASSVTGNTEAFF
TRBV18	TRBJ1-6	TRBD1	CASSPLDRLSPLHF
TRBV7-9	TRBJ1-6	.	CASSVRGSPLHF
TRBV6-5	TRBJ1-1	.	CASSRRPASAEAFF